The rows below give T cell receptor beta chains drawn from one sample of a study of STAT5B mutations in CD4+ large granular lymphocyte leukemia. Sequencing used immunoSEQ multiplex PCR; TCRdb keeps in-frame clones, though not all of them. The profile shows approximately 40,000 clones, 70% to 85% of them singletons. Sample: CD4+ T cells from blood buffy coats. These receptors were obtained from a human donor in good health. Each CDR3 is given with its conserved first and last residue. Size is stated for part of the rows, as once, few or many counts, or as a class when the clone is expanded.

>TRBJ1-2|TRBV7-3|.
CASSLTRAGEVDGYTF
>TRBJ1-4|TRBV28|few
CASSPRGPRGNEKLFF
>TRBJ2-2|TRBV6-6|.
CASSYRGENTGELFF
>TRBJ2-3|TRBV15|.
CATSSLEAVPDTQYF
>TRBJ2-1|TRBV7-2|.
CASSAHIEQFF
>TRBJ2-7|TRBV18|.
CASSPQLTSGRSGEQYF
>TRBJ2-6|TRBV6-4|.
CASSETGSGANVLTF
>TRBJ2-1|TRBV29-1|.
CSHVPVGRVYNEQFF
>TRBJ2-2|TRBV5-4|.
CASSPQRGEAGELFF
>TRBJ2-1|TRBV5-1|.
CASSLGTIYNEQFF
>TRBJ2-5|TRBV7-8|.
CASSFGGPRQETQYF
>TRBJ2-2|TRBV19|.
CASSLGTTGTGELFF
>TRBJ2-1|TRBV7-2|.
CASSLVGGGPYNEQFF
>TRBJ2-7|TRBV7-9|once
CASSKGVGPTYEQYF
>TRBJ1-6|TRBV10-3|once
CAISESRADYNSPLHF
>TRBJ2-5|TRBV19|.
CASSSGGATPNGGRETQYF
>TRBJ2-7|TRBV6-5|.
CASSRHTGGHEQYF
>TRBJ1-3|TRBV30|.
CAWSTWTDPSGNTIYF
>TRBJ2-7|TRBV9|.
CASSPGATYEQYF
>TRBJ2-3|TRBV5-1|.
CASSLAVKGRDTDTQYF
>TRBJ2-1|TRBV11-3|.
CASSLRLNNEQFF
>TRBJ2-5|TRBV6-4|.
CASSPTSGGETQYF
>TRBJ2-2|TRBV7-9|.
CASSLHGLWGQRTGELFF
>TRBJ1-2|TRBV28|.
CASSWGQGLSSYTF
>TRBJ1-2|TRBV28|.
CASSVGTPDSYGYTF
>TRBJ1-1|TRBV19|.
CASSMVWTGLSEAFF
>TRBJ2-1|TRBV7-3|once
CASSTTLDSFQFF
>TRBJ1-2|TRBV7-2|.
CASSLAGGSWSF